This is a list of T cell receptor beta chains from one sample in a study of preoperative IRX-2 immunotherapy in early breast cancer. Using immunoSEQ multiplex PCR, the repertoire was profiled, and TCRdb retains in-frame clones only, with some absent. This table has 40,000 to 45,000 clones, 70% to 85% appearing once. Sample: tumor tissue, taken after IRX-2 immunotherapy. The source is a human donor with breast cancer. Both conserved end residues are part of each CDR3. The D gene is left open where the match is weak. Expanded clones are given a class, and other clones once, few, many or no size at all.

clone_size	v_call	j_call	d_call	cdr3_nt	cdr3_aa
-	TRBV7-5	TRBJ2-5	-	TGTGCCAGCAGCTTGCGGCAGGGGTTGGGGGAGACCCAGTACTTC	CASSLRQGLGETQYF
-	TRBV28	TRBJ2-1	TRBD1	TGTGCCAGCAGTCCCCTGGACAGGATGCAGTTCTTC	CASSPLDRMQFF
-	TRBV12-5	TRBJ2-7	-	TGTGCTAGTGGTTTGTCGACCTGGGGGGAAGAGCAGTACTTC	CASGLSTWGEEQYF
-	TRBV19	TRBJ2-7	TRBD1	TGTGCCAGTAGTATAGGGCAGGGGGCCGGGGACGAGCAGTACTTC	CASSIGQGAGDEQYF
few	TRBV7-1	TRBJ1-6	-	TGTGCCAGCAGCCCCCCGGGCAGTGGGGGTTCACCCCTCCACTTT	CASSPPGSGGSPLHF
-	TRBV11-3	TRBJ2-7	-	TGTGCCAGCAGCCCTAGACAGTGGCTCTACGAGCAGTACTTC	CASSPRQWLYEQYF
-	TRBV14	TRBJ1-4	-	TGTGCCAGCAGCCAAGCGGGTTCTAATGAAAAACTGTTTTTT	CASSQAGSNEKLFF
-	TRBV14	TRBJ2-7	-	TGTGCCAGCAGCCAAGAACCAGGCCACGAGCAGTACTTC	CASSQEPGHEQYF
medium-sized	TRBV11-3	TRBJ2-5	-	TGTGCCAGCAGCTTGGTCGGGACTCCCGAGACCCAGTACTTC	CASSLVGTPETQYF
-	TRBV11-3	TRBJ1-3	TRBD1	TGTGCCAGCAGCTTGGCGGGCTGGACAGGGGACGCTGGAAACACCATATATTTT	CASSLAGWTGDAGNTIYF
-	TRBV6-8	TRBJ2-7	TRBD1	TGTGCCAGCAGTTACTCGGGACAGGGGGCCTACGAGCAGTACTTC	CASSYSGQGAYEQYF
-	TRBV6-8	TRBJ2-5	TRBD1	TGTGCCAGCAGCGTGGACAGGCGAGAGACCCAGTACTTC	CASSVDRRETQYF
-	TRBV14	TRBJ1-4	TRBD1	TGTGCCAGCAGCCTTCGGACAGGGACGGAAAAACTGTTTTTT	CASSLRTGTEKLFF
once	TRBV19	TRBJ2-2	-	TGTGCCAGTAGTATTCGCGGGTCCCCAGGACCCGGGGAGCTGTTTTTT	CASSIRGSPGPGELFF
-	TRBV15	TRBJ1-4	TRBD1	TGTGCCACCAGCAGAGAAAAGGGGGCTGGGGAAAAACTGTTTTTT	CATSREKGAGEKLFF
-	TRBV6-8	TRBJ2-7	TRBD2	TGTGCCAGCAGCCCCGGGACTAGGTTATACGAGCAGTACTTC	CASSPGTRLYEQYF
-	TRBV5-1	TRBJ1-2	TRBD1	TGCGCCAGCAGCCAAACAGGGGGCGGGTACTATGGCTACACCTTC	CASSQTGGGYYGYTF
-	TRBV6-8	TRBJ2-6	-	TGTGCCAGCAGTTCCAGGGGACGCGCGGCCTCTGGGGCCAACGTCCTGACTTTC	CASSSRGRAASGANVLTF
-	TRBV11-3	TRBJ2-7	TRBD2	TGTGCCAGCAGCTTAGGGACTAGCGGGGGGACGATCTACGAGCAGTACTTC	CASSLGTSGGTIYEQYF
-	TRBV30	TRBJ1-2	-	TGTGCCTGGGAGCCAGGGAGCAACTATGGCTACACCTTC	CAWEPGSNYGYTF
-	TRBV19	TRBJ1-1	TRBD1	TGTGCCAGTAGTATCCGTGGACAGGGGAACACTGAAGCTTTCTTT	CASSIRGQGNTEAFF
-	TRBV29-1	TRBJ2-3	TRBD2	TGCAGCACTAGTCCGGGACTAGCGGCCACAGATACGCAGTATTTT	CSTSPGLAATDTQYF
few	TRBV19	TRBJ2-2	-	TGTGCCAGTAGTATGAACAACCTCGGGGAGCTGTTTTTT	CASSMNNLGELFF